This TCR beta chain was sequenced during a study of blood T cell repertoires in COVID-19. Sequencing was performed with immunoSEQ multiplex PCR; in TCRdb, only in-frame clones are kept and a portion is missing. The sample includes 30,000 to 35,000 clones, 91% seen only once; the top ten take about 10%. CDR3 size: 13 residues. In germline, CDR1 is SEHNR, CDR2 FQNEAQ (reference sequence). V dropped 0 bases and J dropped 6 bases, with 8 bases sitting between them. The V call is TRBV7-9, the J call TRBJ2-5; the D gene is possibly TRBD2 (6 bases). Source material: peripheral blood. This TCR was sampled from a human donor with active COVID-19. The donor label of this sample is uncertain. The CDR3 sequence: CASSLAGGKTQYF. Written as DNA, the CDR3 is TGTGCCAGCAGCTTAGCTGGGGGGAAGACCCAGTACTTC. The whole variable domain, filled in from reference TRBV7-9 and TRBJ2-5, reads DTGVSQNPRHKITKRGQNVTFRCDPISEHNRLYWYRQTLGQGPEFLTYFQNEAQLEKSRLLSDRFSAERPKGSFSTLEIQRTEQGDSAMYLCASSLAGGKTQYFGPGTRLLVL.